One sample yielded the 3 T cell receptor beta chains listed below, sequenced in a study of blood T cell repertoires in COVID-19. Clones were read by immunoSEQ multiplex PCR, and TCRdb kept only the in-frame ones, dropping some. The sample lists over 90,000 clones; over 75% were seen once. Sample: peripheral blood. Every receptor here comes from a human donor in a cohort sampled during active COVID-19.

The V and J genes are TRBV29-1 and TRBJ2-7; 14 nucleotides match TRBD2. Per the germline V gene, CDR1 is SQVTM and CDR2 is ANQGSEA. V trimming: 7 bases; J trimming: 2 bases; junction bases outside the gene matches: 4. The CDR3 is 14 amino acids. CDR3 sequence reads: CSARGLAGAYEQYF. The CDR3 DNA follows: TGCAGCGCGCGGGGACTAGCGGGAGCCTACGAGCAGTACTTC.

The V and J genes are TRBV6-5 and TRBJ2-3; 12 bases line up with TRBD2. From germline, CDR1 is MNHEY and CDR2 SVGAGI. The junction had 8 bases not matched to a gene; V was cut back by 0 bases and J by 10 bases. The CDR3 contains 16 residues. DNA for the CDR3: TGTGCCAGCAGTTACTCAGGCCTAGCGGGGGGGAGCGCGCAGTATTTT. Protein sequence: CASSYSGLAGGSAQYF.

This chain connects TRBV5-5 to TRBJ1-5; 7 bases agree with TRBD1. J lost 0 bases, V lost 4 bases, and 10 bases had no gene match. The V gene's germline CDR1 is SGHKS and CDR2 YYEKEE (reference sequence). The CDR3 extends over 17 amino acids. The CDR3 DNA sequence: TGTGCCAGCAGCCCCCGACAGGGAGAGTATAGCAATCAGCCCCAGCATTTT. Its protein product is CASSPRQGEYSNQPQHF.